A selection of T cell receptor beta chains follows, all from one sample in a study of post-analysis software for immune sequencing data. From the PCR reads, TCRdb called clonotypes with MiXCR, one entry per CDR3 protein. The table shows hundreds of thousands of distinct CDR3 sequences, with under 55% occurring only once. Sequenced input: blood. These receptors all stem from a girl between 10 and 17 years old with multiple sclerosis. CDR3s include the opening cysteine and the closing phenylalanine or tryptophan. The D gene is left open where the match is weak. Only part of the rows carry a size: once, few, many, or a class if the clone is expanded.

>TRBD1|TRBV5-1|-|TRBJ2-6
CASQDRVPANVLTF
TGCGCCAGCCAGGACAGGGTGCCCGCCAACGTCCTGACTTTC
>-|TRBV11-2|-|TRBJ2-5
CASSLAWGAETQYF
TGTGCCAGCAGCCTGGCGTGGGGGGCAGAGACCCAGTACTTC
>-|TRBV6-5|few|TRBJ2-5
CASSYSRVMETQYF
TGTGCCAGCAGTTACTCCAGGGTGATGGAGACCCAGTACTTC
>TRBD1|TRBV25-1|-|TRBJ2-2
CASSLNRGPGGELFF
TGTGCCAGCAGTCTCAACAGGGGCCCCGGAGGGGAGCTGTTTTTT
>TRBD2|TRBV7-2|few|TRBJ2-3
CASSLDSGAGDSQYF
TGTGCCAGCAGCTTAGATAGCGGGGCCGGCGACTCGCAGTATTTT
>-|TRBV2|few|TRBJ2-6
CASSVNSGANVLTF
TGTGCCAGCAGTGTTAACTCTGGGGCCAACGTCCTGACTTTC
>TRBD1|TRBV20-1|-|TRBJ1-1
CSVGTGDTEAFF
TGCAGTGTCGGAACAGGGGACACTGAAGCTTTCTTT
>TRBD1|TRBV7-6|-|TRBJ1-2
CASSLWDRRGYTF
TGTGCCAGCAGCTTATGGGACAGGAGGGGCTACACCTTC
>-|TRBV5-5|-|TRBJ2-5
CASSRHEAETQYF
TGTGCCAGCAGCAGACATGAGGCAGAGACCCAGTACTTC
>-|TRBV11-2|few|TRBJ2-1
CASSLDILAQAEQFF
TGTGCCAGCAGCTTAGATATCCTGGCCCAAGCTGAGCAGTTCTTC